This T cell receptor beta chain was sequenced during a study of identical twins. General study findings and limits: Conclusions were drawn cross-sectionally by statistical analysis, without following the same donors. The more abundant beta clonotypes in cord blood had fewer insertions, and memory repertoires did not show this. Within twin pairs, the out-of-frame alpha sequences they shared showed excess low generation probability.

From the 5' RACE reads, TCRdb called clonotypes with MiXCR, one entry per CDR3 protein. This table has some 330,000 distinct CDR3 sequences, 8.5% to 10% appearing once. This clonotype has a count of ten or more. Its antigen remains unknown. Healthy Caucasians alone served as donors. Trimming removed 3 bases from V and 6 bases from J, with 5 bases in between. The CDR3 runs 11 residues. This sequence was found in a woman in her forties or fifties in good health. The chain is built from TRBV12-3 or TRBV12-4 and TRBJ2-5; D perhaps matches TRBD2 (5 bases). The sample taken for sequencing was naive T cells sorted from blood. This CDR3 is CASSFGKTQYF. CDR3 in DNA: TGTGCCAGCAGTTTCGGGAAGACCCAGTACTTC.